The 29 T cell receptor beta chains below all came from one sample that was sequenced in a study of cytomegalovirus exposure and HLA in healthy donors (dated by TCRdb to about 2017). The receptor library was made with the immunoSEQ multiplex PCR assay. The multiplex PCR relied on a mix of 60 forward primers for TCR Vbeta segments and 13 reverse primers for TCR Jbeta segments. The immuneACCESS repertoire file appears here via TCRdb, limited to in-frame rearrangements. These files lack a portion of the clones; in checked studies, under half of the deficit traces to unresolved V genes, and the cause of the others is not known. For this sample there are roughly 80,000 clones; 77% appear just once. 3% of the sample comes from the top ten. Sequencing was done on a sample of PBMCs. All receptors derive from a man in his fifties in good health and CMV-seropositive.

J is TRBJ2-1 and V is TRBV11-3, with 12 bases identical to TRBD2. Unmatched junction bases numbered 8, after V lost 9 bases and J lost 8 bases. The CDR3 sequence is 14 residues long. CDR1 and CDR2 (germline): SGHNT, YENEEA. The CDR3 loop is CASSGLAGLDEQFF. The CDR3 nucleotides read TGTGCCAGTTCTGGACTAGCGGGATTGGATGAGCAGTTCTTC.

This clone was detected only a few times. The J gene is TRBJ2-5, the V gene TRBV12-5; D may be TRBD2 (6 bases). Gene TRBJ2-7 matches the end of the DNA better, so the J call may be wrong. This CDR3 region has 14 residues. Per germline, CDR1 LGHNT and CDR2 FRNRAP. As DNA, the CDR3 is TGTGCTAGTGGTATCGGGACTCGAGTCTACGAGCAGTACTTC. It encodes CASGIGTRVYEQYF.

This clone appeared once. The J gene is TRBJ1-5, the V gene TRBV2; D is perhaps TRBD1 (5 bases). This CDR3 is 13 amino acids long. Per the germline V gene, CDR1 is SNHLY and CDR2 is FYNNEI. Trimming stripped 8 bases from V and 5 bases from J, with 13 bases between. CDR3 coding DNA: TGTGCCAGCGGGGGGAGGGGTGATCAGCCCCAGCATTTT. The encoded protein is CASGGRGDQPQHF.

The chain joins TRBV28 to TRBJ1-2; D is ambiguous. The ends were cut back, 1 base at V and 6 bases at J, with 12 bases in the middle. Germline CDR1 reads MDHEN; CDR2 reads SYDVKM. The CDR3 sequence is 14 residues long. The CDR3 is CASSLSDTYHGYTF. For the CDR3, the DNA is TGTGCCAGCAGTTTATCAGACACCTACCATGGCTACACCTTC.

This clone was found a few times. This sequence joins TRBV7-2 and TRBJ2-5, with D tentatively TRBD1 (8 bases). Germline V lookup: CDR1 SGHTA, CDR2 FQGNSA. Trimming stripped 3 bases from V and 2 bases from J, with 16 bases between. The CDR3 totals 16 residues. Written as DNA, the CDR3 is TGTGCCAGCAGCTTGGGGGGGACAGGTGGACAAGAGACCCAGTACTTC. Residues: CASSLGGTGGQETQYF.

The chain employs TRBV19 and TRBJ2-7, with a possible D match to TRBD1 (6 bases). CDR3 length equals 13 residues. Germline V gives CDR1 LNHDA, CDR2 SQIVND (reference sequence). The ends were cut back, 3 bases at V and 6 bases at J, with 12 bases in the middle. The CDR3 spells CASSMTGLGEQYF. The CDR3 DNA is TGTGCCAGTAGTATGACAGGCCTCGGCGAGCAGTACTTC.

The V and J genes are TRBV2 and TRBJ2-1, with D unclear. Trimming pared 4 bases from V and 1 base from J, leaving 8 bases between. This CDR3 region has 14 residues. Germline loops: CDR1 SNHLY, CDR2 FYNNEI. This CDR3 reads CASSVADSYNEQFF. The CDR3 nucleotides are TGTGCCAGCAGTGTTGCGGATTCCTACAATGAGCAGTTCTTC.

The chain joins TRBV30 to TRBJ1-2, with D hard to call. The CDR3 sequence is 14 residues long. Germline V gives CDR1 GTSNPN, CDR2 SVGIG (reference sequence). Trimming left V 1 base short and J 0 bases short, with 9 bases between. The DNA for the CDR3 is TGTGCCTGGAGTGCTAGGATAGCTAACTATGGCTACACCTTC. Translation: CAWSARIANYGYTF. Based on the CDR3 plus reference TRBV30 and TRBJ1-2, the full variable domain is SQTIHQWPATLVQPVGSPLSLECTVEGTSNPNLYWYRQAAGRGLQLLFYSVGIGQISSEVPQNLSASRPQDRQFILSSKKLLLSDSGFYLCAWSARIANYGYTFGSGTRLTVV.

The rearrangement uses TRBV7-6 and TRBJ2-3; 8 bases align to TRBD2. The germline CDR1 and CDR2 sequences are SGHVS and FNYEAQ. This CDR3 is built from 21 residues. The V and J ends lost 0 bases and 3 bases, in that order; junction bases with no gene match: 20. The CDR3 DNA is TGTGCCAGCAGCTTAGCCTCCCCCAGGCGGGAGGACCCCCTTGGGACAGATACGCAGTATTTT. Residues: CASSLASPRREDPLGTDTQYF. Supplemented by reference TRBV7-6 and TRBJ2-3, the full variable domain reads GAGVSQSPRYKVTKRGQDVALRCDPISGHVSLYWYRQALGQGPEFLTYFNYEAQQDKSGLPNDRFSAERPEGSISTLTIQRTEQRDSAMYRCASSLASPRREDPLGTDTQYFGPGTRLTVL.

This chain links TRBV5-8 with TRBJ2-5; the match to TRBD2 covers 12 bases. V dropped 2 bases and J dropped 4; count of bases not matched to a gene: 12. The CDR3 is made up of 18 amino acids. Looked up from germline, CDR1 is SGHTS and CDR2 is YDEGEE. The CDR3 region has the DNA TGTGCCAGCAGCTTAGGGGACCTAGCGGGAGGGCCCGGAGAGACCCAGTACTTC. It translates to CASSLGDLAGGPGETQYF.

The CDR3 region has the DNA TGTGCCAGCAGCTTGGACTTCTACAATGAGCAGTTCTTC. Its translation: CASSLDFYNEQFF. The rearrangement links TRBV7-9 to TRBJ2-1, with a tentative D call TRBD2 (5 bases). Germline CDR1 and CDR2: SEHNR and FQNEAQ (reference sequence). The CDR3 is made up of 13 amino acids. V was trimmed by 3 bases and J by 3 bases, leaving 6 bases between them.

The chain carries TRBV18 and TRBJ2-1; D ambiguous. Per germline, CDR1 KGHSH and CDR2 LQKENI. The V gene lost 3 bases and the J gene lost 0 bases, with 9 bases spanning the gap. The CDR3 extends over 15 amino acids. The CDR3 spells CASSPVLSSYNEQFF. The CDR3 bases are TGTGCCAGCTCACCTGTACTTAGCTCCTACAATGAGCAGTTCTTC.

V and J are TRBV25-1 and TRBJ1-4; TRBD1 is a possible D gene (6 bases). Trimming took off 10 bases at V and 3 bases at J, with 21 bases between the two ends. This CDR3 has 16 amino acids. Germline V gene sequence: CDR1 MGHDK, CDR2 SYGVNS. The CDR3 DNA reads TGTGCCACAACCCCCCGGGGGGCGCTTGCTAATGAAAAACTGTTTTTT. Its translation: CATTPRGALANEKLFF.

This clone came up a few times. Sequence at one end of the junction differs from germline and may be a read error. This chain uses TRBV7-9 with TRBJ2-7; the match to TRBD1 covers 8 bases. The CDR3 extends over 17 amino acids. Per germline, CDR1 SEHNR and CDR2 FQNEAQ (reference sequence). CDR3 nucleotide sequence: TGTTCCAGCAGCCTAAGACAGGGGCACTATGCCGGCTACGAGCAGTACTTC. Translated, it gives CSSSLRQGHYAGYEQYF.

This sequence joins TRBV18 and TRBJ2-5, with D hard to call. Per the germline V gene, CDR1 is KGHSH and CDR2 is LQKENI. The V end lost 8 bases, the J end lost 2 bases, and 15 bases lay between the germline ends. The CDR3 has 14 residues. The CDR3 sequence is CASNSVGGQETQYF. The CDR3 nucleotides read TGTGCCAGCAATTCAGTAGGCGGACAAGAGACCCAGTACTTC.

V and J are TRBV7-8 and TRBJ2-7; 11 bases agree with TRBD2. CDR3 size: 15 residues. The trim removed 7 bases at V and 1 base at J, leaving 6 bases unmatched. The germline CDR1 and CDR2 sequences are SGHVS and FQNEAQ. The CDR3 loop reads CASTLTSGASYEQYF. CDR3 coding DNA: TGTGCCAGCACCCTGACTAGCGGGGCTTCCTACGAGCAGTACTTC.

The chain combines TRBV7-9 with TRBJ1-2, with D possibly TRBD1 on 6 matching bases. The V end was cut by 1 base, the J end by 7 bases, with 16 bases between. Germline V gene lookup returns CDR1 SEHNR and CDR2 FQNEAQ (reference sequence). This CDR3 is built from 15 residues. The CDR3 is CASSLGDILYRGYTF. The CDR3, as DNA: TGTGCCAGCAGCTTAGGGGACATCCTCTATCGTGGCTACACCTTC.

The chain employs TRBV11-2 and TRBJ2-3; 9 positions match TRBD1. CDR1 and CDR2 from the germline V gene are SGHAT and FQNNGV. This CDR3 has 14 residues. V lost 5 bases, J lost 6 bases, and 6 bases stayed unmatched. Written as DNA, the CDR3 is TGTGCCAGCAGCCCGGGACAGGGTGGTGATACGCAGTATTTT. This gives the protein CASSPGQGGDTQYF.

The CDR3 sequence is CASSWDTELDEQFF. The DNA for the CDR3 is TGTGCCAGCAGCTGGGACACAGAACTCGATGAGCAGTTCTTC. This chain links TRBV5-6 with TRBJ2-1; D may be TRBD1 (6 bases). The CDR3 is 14 residues long. The germline CDR1 and CDR2 sequences are SGHDT and YYEEEE. V dropped 3 bases and J dropped 8 bases, with 15 bases sitting between them. Full variable domain (outside the CDR3, taken from reference TRBV5-6 and TRBJ2-1): DAGVTQSPTHLIKTRGQQVTLRCSPKSGHDTVSWYQQALGQGPQFIFQYYEEEERQRGNFPDRFSGHQFPNYSSELNVNALLLGDSALYLCASSWDTELDEQFFGPGTRLTVL.

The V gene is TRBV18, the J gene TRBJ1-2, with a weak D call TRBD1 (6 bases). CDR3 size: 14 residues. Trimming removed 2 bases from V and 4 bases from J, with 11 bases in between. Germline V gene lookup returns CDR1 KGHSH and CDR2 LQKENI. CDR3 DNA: TGTGCCAGCTCACCATCTGGGGGCCGCTATGGCTACACCTTC. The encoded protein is CASSPSGGRYGYTF.

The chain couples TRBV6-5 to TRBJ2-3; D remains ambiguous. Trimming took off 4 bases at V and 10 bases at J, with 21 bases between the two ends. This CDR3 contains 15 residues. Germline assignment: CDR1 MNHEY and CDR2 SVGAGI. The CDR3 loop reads CASSFTSSPPTAQYF. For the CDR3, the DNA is TGTGCCAGCAGTTTTACCTCATCCCCGCCCACGGCGCAGTATTTT.

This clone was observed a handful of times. For the CDR3, the DNA is TGTGCCAGCAGCTCCGACAGAGGCTCCGTTACTGAAGCTTTCTTT. This sequence encodes CASSSDRGSVTEAFF. The chain recombines TRBV7-9 with TRBJ1-1; D possibly corresponds to TRBD1 (5 bases). Germline CDR1 is SEHNR and CDR2 is FQNEAQ (reference sequence). This CDR3 has 15 residues. The germline V and J ends were trimmed by 4 bases and 5 bases, with 17 bases remaining between them.

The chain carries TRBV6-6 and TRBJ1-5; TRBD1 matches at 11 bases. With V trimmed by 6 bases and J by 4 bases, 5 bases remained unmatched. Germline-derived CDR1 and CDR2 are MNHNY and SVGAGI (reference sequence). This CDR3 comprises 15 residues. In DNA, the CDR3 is TGTGCCAGCAGGGAGGGACAGGGGGGGAATCAGCCCCAGCATTTT. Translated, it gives CASREGQGGNQPQHF.

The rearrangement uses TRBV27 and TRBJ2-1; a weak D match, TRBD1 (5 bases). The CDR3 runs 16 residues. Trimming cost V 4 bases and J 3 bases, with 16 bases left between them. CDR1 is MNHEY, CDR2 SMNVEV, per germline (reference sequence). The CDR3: CASSSNRDRNYNEQFF. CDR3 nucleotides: TGTGCCAGCAGTTCAAACCGAGACAGAAACTACAATGAGCAGTTCTTC.

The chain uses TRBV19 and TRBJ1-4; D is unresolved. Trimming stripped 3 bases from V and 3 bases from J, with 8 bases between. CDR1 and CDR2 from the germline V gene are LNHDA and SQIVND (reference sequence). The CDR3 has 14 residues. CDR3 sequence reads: CASSMGKSNEKLFF. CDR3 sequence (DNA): TGTGCCAGTAGTATGGGCAAGTCTAATGAAAAACTGTTTTTT.

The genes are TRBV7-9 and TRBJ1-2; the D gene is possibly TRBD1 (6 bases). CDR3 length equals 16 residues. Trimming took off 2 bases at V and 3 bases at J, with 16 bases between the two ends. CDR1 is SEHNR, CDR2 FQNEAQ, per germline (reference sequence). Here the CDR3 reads CASSLPRDTRDYGYTF. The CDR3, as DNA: TGTGCCAGCAGCTTACCCCGGGACACCCGCGACTATGGCTACACCTTC.

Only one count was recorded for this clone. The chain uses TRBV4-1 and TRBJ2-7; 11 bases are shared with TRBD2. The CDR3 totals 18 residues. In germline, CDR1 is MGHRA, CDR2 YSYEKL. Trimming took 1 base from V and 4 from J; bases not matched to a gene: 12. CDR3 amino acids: CASSQGGTSGLNKYEQYF. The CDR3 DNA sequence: TGCGCCAGCAGCCAAGGGGGGACTAGCGGTTTGAACAAGTACGAGCAGTACTTC.

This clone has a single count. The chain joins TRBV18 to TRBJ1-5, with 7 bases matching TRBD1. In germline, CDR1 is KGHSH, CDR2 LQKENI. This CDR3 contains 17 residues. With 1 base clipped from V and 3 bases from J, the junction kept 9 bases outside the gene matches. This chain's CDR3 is CASSPQDRVWVNQPQHF. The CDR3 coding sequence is TGTGCCAGCTCACCACAAGACAGGGTGTGGGTCAATCAGCCCCAGCATTTT.

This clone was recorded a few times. CDR3 in amino acids: CASSLDRGIPPPPGELFF. CDR3 sequence (DNA): TGTGCCAGCAGCTTGGACAGGGGAATCCCTCCCCCCCCCGGGGAGCTGTTTTTT. The rearrangement joins TRBV11-3 to TRBJ2-2; 9 bases agree with TRBD1. V lost 3 bases to trimming and J lost 6 bases; unmatched junction nucleotides: 14. CDR1 and CDR2 (germline): SGHNT, YENEEA. The CDR3 extends over 18 amino acids.